This T cell receptor beta chain was sequenced in a study of shared clonotypes between healthy human individuals. Study summary: Donors, aged 18 to 49, were a couple of women and three men.

Donation came from healthy HIV-negative adults that had no recent acute infections or vaccinations. CD4+ cells underwent separation, giving CD45RA+ naive and CD45RA-negative memory subsets. The CDR3 totals 11 residues. Trimming removed 0 bases from V and 10 bases from J, with 10 bases in between. Germline CDR1 is GTSNPN and CDR2 is SVGIG (reference sequence). Clones were read by immunoSEQ multiplex PCR, and TCRdb kept only the in-frame ones, dropping some. The sample has around 350,000 clones; more than 60% are singletons. The receptor comes from a man under 40 in good health. The material sequenced was memory CD4+ T cells sorted from blood. Described subset: CD45RA-negative fraction. V usage is TRBV30 and J usage is TRBJ2-7; D possibly uses TRBD1 or TRBD2 (5 bases each). The CDR3 DNA follows: TGTGCCTGGAGTGTACGGGACCGCCAGTACTTC. This translates into CAWSVRDRQYF.